Included here is one TCR beta chain sequence, with context. Its specific antigen is unknown. The input lacks base qualities; no much larger clone sits a single base away. Peripheral blood and lesional scalp punch biopsies were obtained from patients with alopecia areata. After PBMCs were isolated by density centrifugation and stained for CD3, CD4 and CD8, a FACSAria was used to sort CD4+ and CD8+ T cells. Library construction relied on the immunoSEQ multiplex PCR assay. For TCR sequencing, RNA was extracted from every sample and reverse transcribed into cDNA to serve as template. SuperScript III was used to make first-strand cDNA, primed with a 2:1 mix of oligo-dT and random hexamers. A synthetic immune receptor repertoire was used to gauge amplification bias, and whatever bias remained was removed computationally. Turning to the authors' computational methods: Raw reads were preprocessed to remove errors, and CDR3 was defined according to IMGT conventions as the region from the conserved cysteine to phenylalanine. Clonality was computed as 1 minus the Shannon entropy, with the entropy normalized by log2 of the number of productive unique TCRs. Scalp TCRbeta sequences were cross-referenced with sorted blood CD4 and CD8 repertoires so that the CD4 or CD8 identity of scalp clones could be inferred. TCRdb holds this immuneACCESS table with in-frame rearrangements only. Some clones are missing; in checked studies, unresolved V genes explain under half, and the rest has no known cause. V, J and clone size were drawn from that table, and D and trimming were deduced from the DNA. The sample table lists about 91,000 clones, under 45% of them with a count of one. In total, the top ten clones hold 0.79% of the sample.

This record belongs to a study of CD8+ T cells in alopecia areata (dated by TCRdb to between 2017 and 2018). Study-level background: Treated patients were enrolled in an open-label pilot trial of oral tofacitinib at 5 to 10 mg twice daily for moderate-to-severe alopecia areata. Patients stayed on tofacitinib for 6 to 18 months and then had 6 months of follow-up off drug so that delayed response and recurrence could be assessed. High-throughput TCRbeta sequencing was used to examine T cell clonal expansion in alopecia areata in both the C3H/HeJ mouse model and human patients. Human TCRbeta sequencing covered scalp tissue and sorted CD4+ and CD8+ peripheral blood T cells from patchy and totalis/universalis alopecia areata patients and healthy controls. Patients on tofacitinib were biopsied at baseline and after 4 and 24 weeks of treatment, and several of the patients also had a later scalp biopsy. Scalp clonality was compared among normal scalp (n=4), patchy alopecia areata scalp (n=8), and alopecia totalis/universalis scalp (n=8). The RNA source kit depended on sample type: the PAXgene miRNA kit for fixed scalp, the miRNeasy kit for PBMCs, and the RNeasy kit for mouse skin. immunoSEQ multiplex PCR using 35 Vbeta forward primers and 13 Jbeta reverse primers was used to amplify TCRbeta CDR3 regions. The investigation overall reported the following: Lesional scalp, especially in alopecia totalis/universalis, showed higher clonality and more expanded CD8+ clones than normal scalp, suggesting antigenic drive. Shared TCR sequences between patients were less evident than in mice, which may be partly attributable to HLA diversity in the patient population. Unlike mouse skin, where gammadelta T cells dominate, normal human skin contains resident alphabeta T cells that get sequenced too, which complicates analysis of the scalp TCR repertoire.

The CDR3 spans 13 residues, from the cysteine through the phenylalanine. The entry retains the CDR3 DNA only, 39 bases that are in frame from base 1. Trimming removed 6 bases from V and 4 bases from J; the gene matches leave 3 bases unexplained. For CDR1 and CDR2, the germline V gene lists MDHEN and SYDVKM. The chain is made from TRBV28 and TRBJ1-2, with TRBD1 identical over 9 junction bases. Sample: CD4+ T cells sorted from blood. This receptor was obtained from a human donor with alopecia areata. The bases are TGTGCCAGCAGGACAGGGGGGGGCTATGGCTACACCTTC. Protein translation: CASRTGGGYGYTF.